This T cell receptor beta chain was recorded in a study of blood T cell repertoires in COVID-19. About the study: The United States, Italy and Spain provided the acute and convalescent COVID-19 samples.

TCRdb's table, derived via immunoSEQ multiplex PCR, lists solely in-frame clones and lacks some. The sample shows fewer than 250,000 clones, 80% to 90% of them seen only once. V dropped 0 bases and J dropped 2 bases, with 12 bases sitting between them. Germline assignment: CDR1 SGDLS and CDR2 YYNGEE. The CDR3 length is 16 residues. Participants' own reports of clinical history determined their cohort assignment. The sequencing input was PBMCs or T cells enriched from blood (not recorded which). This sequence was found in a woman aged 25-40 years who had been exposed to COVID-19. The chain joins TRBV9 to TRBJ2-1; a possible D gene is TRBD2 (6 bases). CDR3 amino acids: CASSVGGRPAYNEQFF. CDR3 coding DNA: TGTGCCAGCAGCGTAGGGGGGAGGCCAGCCTACAATGAGCAGTTCTTC.